This T cell receptor beta chain was sequenced during a study of T cell responses to AZD1222 COVID-19 vaccine. V was shortened by 8 bases and J by 0 bases, with 14 bases between the two germline ends. The CDR3 totals 15 residues. Per germline, CDR1 SEHNR and CDR2 FQNEAQ (reference sequence). In regard to this clone: The antigen remains unidentified.

Here immunoSEQ multiplex PCR was the method, and the copy in TCRdb shows in-frame clones only, minus some. The sample records some 150,000 clones, more than 85% being singletons. Findings and limits, study-wide: Spike-wide vaccine-associated CD4 TCRs dominated at 160-218 and 743-854. Targets within unmutated variant regions were reportedly found for nearly half of spike-specific TCRs.

J is TRBJ1-3 and V is TRBV7-9, with D unresolved. The starting material was peripheral blood, obtained 28 days after the second AZD1222 dose. This sequence originates from an adult who received the AZD1222 COVID-19 vaccine. CDR3: CASAPIGLSGNTIYF. Written as DNA, the CDR3 is TGTGCCAGCGCCCCGATAGGGCTCTCTGGAAACACCATATATTTT.